The 26 T cell receptor beta chains listed next were all sequenced from one sample in a study of Graves' ophthalmopathy and Graves' hyperthyroidism (dated by TCRdb to 2016 to 2019). The sequencer listed for this sample is Illumina HiSeq 2000. TCR beta CDR3 regions were amplified from RNA transcripts for repertoire sequencing. HTBI primers and the Qiagen OneStep RT-PCR kit were used in a first-round RT-PCR, which was followed by a second-round multiplex PCR, size selection and purification. TCRdb applied fastp at Q25 and MiXCR to the public reads, then kept only in-frame beta chains. Duplicate CDR3 protein sequences are folded into a single record with the most common DNA and genes. This sample gives approximately 210,000 distinct CDR3 sequences in total; approximately 21% of them show up just once. 43% of the sample comes from the top ten. Sequenced material: peripheral blood. Every receptor here comes from a woman in her forties or fifties with Graves' ophthalmopathy. Donor details come from another sample of the same person, matched by shared clones.

The chain links TRBV11-2 to TRBJ2-7; no clear D. Trimming cost V 0 bases and J 2 bases, with 11 bases left between them. This CDR3 is 15 amino acids long. Germline CDR1 is SGHAT and CDR2 is FQNNGV. The DNA of the CDR3 is TGTGCCAGCAGCTTAGATGTCGGCAATCCCTACGAGCAGTACTTC. As protein: CASSLDVGNPYEQYF.

The sample holds many counts of this clonotype. The chain joins TRBV7-2 to TRBJ2-2, with a possible D match to TRBD2 (5 bases). Per germline, CDR1 SGHTA and CDR2 FQGNSA. This CDR3 spans 12 amino acids. The V end was cut by 3 bases, the J end by 7 bases, with 6 bases between. The CDR3 here is CASSLGSGELFF. The CDR3 DNA is TGTGCCAGCAGCTTGGGGAGCGGGGAGCTGTTTTTT.

This clonotype has a count of ten or more. This chain uses TRBV20-1 with TRBJ2-5, with D tentatively TRBD2 (6 bases). The CDR3 loop spans 12 amino acids. Germline values: CDR1 DFQATT, CDR2 SNEGSKA (reference sequence). The V gene lost 5 bases and the J gene lost 3 bases, with 10 bases spanning the gap. The CDR3 spells CSAYSGKETQYF. Here the CDR3 DNA reads TGCAGTGCTTATAGCGGCAAAGAGACCCAGTACTTC.

Regarding this clonotype: One end of the junction does not line up with germline, which may come from a read error. V gene TRBV6-4 combines with J gene TRBJ2-5, with D uncertain. Per germline, CDR1 MRHNA and CDR2 SNTAGT. This CDR3 is 14 amino acids long. In DNA form, the CDR3 reads TGTGCCAGCAGTGAAGTGCAGATCCAAGGGACCCAGTACTTC. Translation: CASSEVQIQGTQYF.

This clonotype was recorded many times. The chain uses TRBV6-1 and TRBJ1-2, with D hard to call. CDR1 and CDR2 (germline): MNHNS, SASEGT. This CDR3 has 14 residues. Trimming took 4 bases from V and 8 from J, leaving 17 bases between them. Written as DNA, the CDR3 is TGTGCCAGCAGTGGGGTCTTCACCCAGCTCGGCTACACCTTC. Translation: CASSGVFTQLGYTF.

This clonotype was seen only a few times. The chain is built from TRBV5-1 and TRBJ2-5; D uncertain. The V and J ends lost 3 bases and 1 base respectively, with 16 bases between them. Germline V gives CDR1 SGHRS, CDR2 YFSETQ. This CDR3 region has 16 residues. The CDR3 spells CASSYQVDMPQETQYF. The CDR3 nucleotides read TGCGCCAGCAGCTACCAAGTAGACATGCCCCAAGAGACCCAGTACTTC.

This clonotype was detected many times. The chain employs TRBV6-1 and TRBJ1-1, with TRBD1 matching 7 bases. This CDR3 comprises 14 residues. CDR1 is MNHNS, CDR2 SASEGT, per germline. The ends lost 5 bases at V and 5 bases at J; junction bases unmatched: 8. CDR3 in DNA: TGTGCCAGCAGTCAAGACAGGGTTGGGACTGAAGCTTTCTTT. Encoded protein: CASSQDRVGTEAFF.

This clonotype has ten or more counts. The rearrangement links TRBV19 to TRBJ1-2; no firm D call. Trimming stripped 5 bases from V and 3 bases from J, with 10 bases between. The CDR3 covers 13 residues. Germline V gives CDR1 LNHDA, CDR2 SQIVND (reference sequence). The CDR3: CASSWRRDYGYTF. The CDR3 region has the DNA TGTGCCAGTAGTTGGAGGAGGGACTATGGCTACACCTTC.

This clonotype was seen at least ten times. The chain links TRBV25-1 to TRBJ2-7; 8 nucleotides line up with TRBD2. The CDR3 spans 15 residues. Germline CDR1 reads MGHDK; CDR2 reads SYGVNS. The V gene end was trimmed by 2 bases and the J gene end by 5 bases; junction bases not matched to a gene: 8. The CDR3 spells CASSEPGNGRDEQYF. CDR3 nucleotides: TGTGCCAGCAGTGAACCGGGGAACGGGAGGGACGAGCAGTACTTC.

This chain connects TRBV7-2 to TRBJ2-5, with D uncertain. The CDR3 spans 16 residues. CDR1 and CDR2 from the germline V gene are SGHTA and FQGNSA. Trimming shortened V by 1 base and J by 5 bases, and 17 bases separated the two germline ends. The CDR3 DNA sequence: TGTGCCAGCAGCTTAGATGGCAGGCGAACATGGGAGACCCAGTACTTC. This encodes CASSLDGRRTWETQYF.

This clonotype was recorded at least ten times. The V gene is TRBV7-8, the J gene TRBJ1-1; tentatively, D is TRBD1 (6 bases). CDR1 is SGHVS and CDR2 is FQNEAQ in the germline V gene. Deletions cut 5 bases from V and 10 bases from J, with 14 bases between. CDR3 size: 12 residues. CDR3 in amino acids: CASSPKTGTAFF. The CDR3, as DNA: TGTGCCAGCAGCCCCAAGACAGGAACAGCTTTCTTT.

The table lists this clonotype with many counts. This chain links TRBV6-5 with TRBJ1-5; 7 nucleotides align to TRBD1. This CDR3 region has 15 residues. V lost 6 bases, J lost 4 bases, and 9 bases stayed unmatched. CDR1 is MNHEY and CDR2 is SVGAGI in the germline V gene. In DNA, the CDR3 is TGTGCCAGCAGAGCAACGACAGGGCCAAATCAGCCCCAGCATTTT. Encoded protein: CASRATTGPNQPQHF.

This clonotype turned up a few times. The chain has TRBV2 and TRBJ1-2; 7 nucleotides line up with TRBD1. Germline values: CDR1 SNHLY, CDR2 FYNNEI. This CDR3 contains 13 residues. The trim removed 11 bases at V and 5 bases at J, leaving 11 bases unmatched. CDR3 protein: CAFRVGTEYGYTF. The CDR3, as DNA: TGTGCCTTCAGGGTGGGGACAGAGTATGGCTACACCTTC. Complete variable domain (other parts from reference TRBV2 and TRBJ1-2): EPEVTQTPSHQVTQMGQEVILRCVPISNHLYFYWYRQILGQKVEFLVSFYNNEISEKSEIFDDQFSVERPDGSNFTLKIRSTKLEDSAMYFCAFRVGTEYGYTFGSGTRLTVV.

J is TRBJ1-6 and V is TRBV28; possible D gene TRBD1, 5 bases. Germline values: CDR1 MDHEN, CDR2 SYDVKM. The V end lost 5 bases, the J end lost 7 bases, and 15 bases lay between the germline ends. CDR3 length: 15 amino acids. This CDR3 is CASSGGDLGNSPLHF. CDR3 bases: TGTGCCAGCAGTGGGGGAGACCTTGGAAATTCACCCCTCCACTTT.

There are a few counts of this clonotype. The chain has TRBV5-1 and TRBJ2-7; no clear D gene. Germline loops: CDR1 SGHRS, CDR2 YFSETQ. The CDR3 spans 12 residues. The ends were cut back, 4 bases at V and 5 bases at J, with 10 bases in the middle. The CDR3 DNA follows: TGCGCCAGCAGCCCGCCGGGTAACGAGCAGTACTTC. This codes for CASSPPGNEQYF.

The table lists this clonotype with a few counts. This rearrangement joins TRBV6-1 to TRBJ2-2; the match to TRBD1 covers 7 bases. This CDR3 has 14 amino acids. Per germline, CDR1 MNHNS and CDR2 SASEGT. The junction had 5 bases not matched to a gene; V was cut back by 10 bases and J by 0 bases. This CDR3 reads CATEQGPNTGELFF. In nucleotides, the CDR3 is TGTGCCACCGAACAGGGGCCGAACACCGGGGAGCTGTTTTTT.

There are a few counts of this clonotype. The genes are TRBV3-1 and TRBJ2-7, with 11 bases lining up with TRBD1. The CDR3 is made up of 15 amino acids. Unmatched junction bases numbered 7, after V lost 3 bases and J lost 6 bases. The germline V gene encodes CDR1 LGHDT and CDR2 YNNKEL (reference sequence). CDR3 DNA: TGTGCCAGCAGCCAGGCCCGGGACAGGGGGGCCGAGCAGTACTTC. Protein sequence: CASSQARDRGAEQYF.

This clonotype was recorded many times. The V call is TRBV7-2, the J call TRBJ2-5; TRBD2 matches at 9 bases. Germline CDR1 and CDR2: SGHTA and FQGNSA. Germline trimming cut 2 bases from V and 4 bases from J; bases unmatched to any gene: 5. The length of the CDR3 is 15 residues. In DNA form, the CDR3 reads TGTGCCAGCAGCTTACCGGGACTAGCTCGAGAGACCCAGTACTTC. It yields the protein CASSLPGLARETQYF. The variable domain in full, with the rest retrieved from reference TRBV7-2 and TRBJ2-5, is GAGVSQSPSNKVTEKGKDVELRCDPISGHTALYWYRQSLGQGLEFLIYFQGNSAPDKSGLPSDRFSAERTGGSVSTLTIQRTQQEDSAVYLCASSLPGLARETQYFGPGTRLLVL.

The sample holds many counts of this clonotype. The chain is built from TRBV28 and TRBJ1-2; D unresolved. Germline CDR1 MDHEN, CDR2 SYDVKM. The CDR3 sequence is 14 residues long. V lost 2 bases, J lost 3 bases, and 10 bases lay in between. The CDR3 loop reads CASSLGLRHYGYTF. The CDR3 nucleotides read TGTGCCAGCAGTTTAGGCCTGAGGCACTATGGCTACACCTTC.

This clonotype was recorded at least ten times. The V call is TRBV6-5, the J call TRBJ2-6; unclear D gene. This CDR3 is 16 amino acids long. CDR1 MNHEY and CDR2 SVGAGI come from the germline V gene. Trimming stripped 5 bases from V and 0 bases from J, with 11 bases between. CDR3 DNA: TGTGCCAGCAGTCAATCGGAGAGCTCTGGGGCCAACGTCCTGACTTTC. Translating gives CASSQSESSGANVLTF.

In this sample, this clonotype turned up many times. The chain couples TRBV20-1 to TRBJ1-2; unclear D gene. The germline V gene has CDR1 DFQATT and CDR2 SNEGSKA (reference sequence). The CDR3 is made up of 15 amino acids. The V end lost 6 bases, the J end lost 1 base, and 18 bases lay between the germline ends. The DNA of the CDR3 is TGCAGTGCCATTGCTACAGTTTCGGGTAACTATGGCTACACCTTC. It yields the protein CSAIATVSGNYGYTF.

This clonotype was observed many times. The V call is TRBV6-5, the J call TRBJ1-1, with D unclear. This CDR3 comprises 14 residues. V was cut by 3 bases and J by 4 bases, with 12 bases left in between. From germline, CDR1 is MNHEY and CDR2 SVGAGI. The DNA for the CDR3 is TGTGCCAGCAGTTATAACAGTGGTGTCACTGAAGCTTTCTTT. Residues: CASSYNSGVTEAFF.

This clonotype has a count of ten or more. The chain is built from TRBV20-1 and TRBJ2-4, with 8 bases identical to TRBD2. Germline V gene lookup returns CDR1 DFQATT and CDR2 SNEGSKA (reference sequence). This CDR3 is 15 amino acids long. Trimming removed 0 bases from V and 8 bases from J; junction bases left unmatched: 9. The chain's CDR3 is CSARDWSGSPDIQYF. CDR3 nucleotide sequence: TGCAGTGCTAGAGATTGGAGCGGGAGTCCAGACATTCAGTACTTC.

The rearrangement uses TRBV6-2 or TRBV6-3 and TRBJ2-2; TRBD1 might be the D (5 bases). Germline V lookup: CDR1 MNHEY, CDR2 SVGEGT. The ends were cut back, 0 bases at V and 3 bases at J, with 14 bases in the middle. The CDR3 loop spans 17 amino acids. The CDR3 spells CASSYSTAGRDTGELFF. The CDR3 nucleotides read TGTGCCAGCAGTTACTCGACCGCTGGCAGGGACACCGGGGAGCTGTTTTTT.

This clonotype has at least ten counts. This chain connects TRBV27 to TRBJ2-2, with D maybe TRBD2 (6 bases). The CDR3 covers 16 residues. Per the germline V gene, CDR1 is MNHEY and CDR2 is SMNVEV (reference sequence). Trimming stripped 6 bases from V and 3 bases from J, with 17 bases between. For the CDR3, the DNA is TGTGCCAGCAGAGGAAAAGGGCGGGGTGACACCGGGGAGCTGTTTTTT. Its translation: CASRGKGRGDTGELFF.

The chain recombines TRBV7-2 with TRBJ1-1; no reliable D call. V was shortened by 5 bases and J by 7 bases, with 14 bases between the two germline ends. CDR3 size: 13 residues. Germline values: CDR1 SGHTA, CDR2 FQGNSA. The CDR3 nucleotides read TGTGCCAGCAGCCCCTCCCCCAGTTTTGAAGCTTTCTTT. Translated: CASSPSPSFEAFF.